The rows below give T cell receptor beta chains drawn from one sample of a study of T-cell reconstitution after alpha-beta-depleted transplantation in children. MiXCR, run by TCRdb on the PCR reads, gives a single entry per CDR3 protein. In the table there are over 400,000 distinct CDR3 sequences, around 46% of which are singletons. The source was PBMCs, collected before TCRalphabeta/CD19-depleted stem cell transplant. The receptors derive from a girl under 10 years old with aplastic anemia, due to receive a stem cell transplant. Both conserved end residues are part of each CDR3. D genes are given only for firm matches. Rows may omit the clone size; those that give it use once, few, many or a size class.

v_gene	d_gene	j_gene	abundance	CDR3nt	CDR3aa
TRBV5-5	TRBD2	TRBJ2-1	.	TGTGCCAGCAGCGTGACCGGGACTAGCGGGAGGGAGCAGTTCTTC	CASSVTGTSGREQFF
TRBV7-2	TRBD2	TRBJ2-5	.	TGTGCCAGCAGCCTCCTAACTAGCGGAAGGGGAGAGACCCAGTACTTC	CASSLLTSGRGETQYF
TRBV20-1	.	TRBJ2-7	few	TGCAGTGTCTCGACAGCGACAATGAACGAGCAGTACTTC	CSVSTATMNEQYF
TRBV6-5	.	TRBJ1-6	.	TGTGCCAGCAGTTACTCGCCAACAGGGTCTAGAGATTCACCCCTCCACTTT	CASSYSPTGSRDSPLHF
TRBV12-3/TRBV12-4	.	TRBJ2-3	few	TGTGCCAGCACTACAGGCGGGCTCACAGATACGCAGTATTTT	CASTTGGLTDTQYF
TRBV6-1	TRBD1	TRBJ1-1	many	TGTGCCAGCAGGACAGGGGGGAACACTGAAGCTTTCTTT	CASRTGGNTEAFF
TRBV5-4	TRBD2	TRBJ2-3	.	TGTGCCAGCAGCGTCAGCGGGAGGGGGACAGATACGCAGTATTTT	CASSVSGRGTDTQYF
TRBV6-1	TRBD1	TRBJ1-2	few	TGTGCCAGCAGCCCCGGACAGGGAGGCGGCTACACCTTC	CASSPGQGGGYTF
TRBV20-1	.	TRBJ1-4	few	TGCAGTGCGCGCGGGGGGGAAAAACTGTTTTTT	CSARGGEKLFF
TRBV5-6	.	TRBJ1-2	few	TGTGCCAGCAGCTTGGCAGGGGTCTATGGCTACACCTTC	CASSLAGVYGYTF
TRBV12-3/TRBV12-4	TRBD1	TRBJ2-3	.	TGTGCCAGCAGACCAGCAGGACAGGCCTCGGGGGATACGCAGTATTTT	CASRPAGQASGDTQYF
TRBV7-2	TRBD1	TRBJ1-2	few	TGTGCCAGCAGCTTAACCGGGACAGGATATGGCTACACCTTC	CASSLTGTGYGYTF
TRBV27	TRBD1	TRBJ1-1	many	TGTGCCAGCAGTTTAAACAGGGGGGATGAAGCTTTCTTT	CASSLNRGDEAFF
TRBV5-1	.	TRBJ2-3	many	TGCGCCAGCAGCAACCCCGGGCGGAGCACAGATACGCAGTATTTT	CASSNPGRSTDTQYF
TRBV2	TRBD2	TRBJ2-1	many	TGTGCCAGCAGCGAAACTAGCGGGAGGGCCGGTGAGCAGTTCTTC	CASSETSGRAGEQFF
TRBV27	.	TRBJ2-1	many	TGTGCCAGCAGTTTCGCGGCCAATGGCAATGAGCAGTTCTTC	CASSFAANGNEQFF
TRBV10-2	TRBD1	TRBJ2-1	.	TGCGCCAGCACCGAAGGGGGACCGGGACAGGGGTTCTACAATGAGCAGTTCTTC	CASTEGGPGQGFYNEQFF
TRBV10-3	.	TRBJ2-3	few	TGTGCCATCAGTGAGGGCCCCGGGGCCTCCGTCACAGATACGCAGTATTTT	CAISEGPGASVTDTQYF
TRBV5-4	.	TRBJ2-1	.	TGTGCCAGCAACCGCGGTGCGGTGGATTACAATGAGCAGTTCTTC	CASNRGAVDYNEQFF
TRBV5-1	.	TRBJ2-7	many	TGCGCCAGCAGCTTGAATCGTAAGAGCTCCTACGAGCAGTACTTC	CASSLNRKSSYEQYF
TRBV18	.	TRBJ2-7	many	TGTGCCAGCTCACCCCCTAACTCCAACGAGCAGTACTTC	CASSPPNSNEQYF
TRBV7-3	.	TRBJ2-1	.	TGTGCCAGCAGCTTAAGTCAAGGCGGTGAGCAGTTCTTC	CASSLSQGGEQFF
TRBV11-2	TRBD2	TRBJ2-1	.	TGTGCCAGCAGCCACCCGACTAGGAGCGGGGGGGAGAGCTCCTACAATGAGCAGTTCTTC	CASSHPTRSGGESSYNEQFF
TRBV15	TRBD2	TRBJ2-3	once	TGTGCCACCAGATATGCGGGGGGAACCACAGATACGCAGTATTTT	CATRYAGGTTDTQYF
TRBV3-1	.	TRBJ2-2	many	TGTGCCAGCAGCCAAAGGGGAACCGGGGAGCTGTTTTTT	CASSQRGTGELFF
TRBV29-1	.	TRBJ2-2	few	TGCAGCGCCCTCCGGGATCGGAACACCGGGGAGCTGTTTTTT	CSALRDRNTGELFF
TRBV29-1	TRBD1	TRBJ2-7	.	TGCAGCGTTGAAGAGTTGTCCGGGACAGCAGCCTACGAGCAGTACTTC	CSVEELSGTAAYEQYF
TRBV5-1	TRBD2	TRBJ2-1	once	TGCGCCAGCAGTCCCGCGACTAGCGCACAGCGAAATGAGCAGTTCTTC	CASSPATSAQRNEQFF
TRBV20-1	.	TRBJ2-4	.	TGCAGTGCTAAGAGAACTGGGACGGGGAAAAACATTCAGTACTTC	CSAKRTGTGKNIQYF
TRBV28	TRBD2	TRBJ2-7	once	TGTGCCACCTTGGTGACTAGCGGAACCTACGAGCAGTACTTC	CATLVTSGTYEQYF
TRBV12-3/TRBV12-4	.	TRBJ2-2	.	TGTGCCAGCAGTTTAGCGGGAGTGAACACCGGGGAGCTGTTTTTT	CASSLAGVNTGELFF
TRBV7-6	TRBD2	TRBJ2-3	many	TGTGCCAGCAGCCCCAAGTACGCTAGCGGGAGGGCCGGTGTAGATACGCAGTATTTT	CASSPKYASGRAGVDTQYF
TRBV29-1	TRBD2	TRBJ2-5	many	TGCAGCGCCTCACTCTCCAGCGGGAGGACAGAGACCCAGTACTTC	CSASLSSGRTETQYF
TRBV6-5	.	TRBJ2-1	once	TGTGCCAGCAGTTACTCGGGGGGAGCAGGGTCCTACAATGAGCAGTTCTTC	CASSYSGGAGSYNEQFF
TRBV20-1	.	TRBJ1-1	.	TGCAGTGCTAGAGCAAGGGACACTGAAGCTTTCTTT	CSARARDTEAFF
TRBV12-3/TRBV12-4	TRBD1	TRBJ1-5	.	TGTGCCAGCAGTACGGACAGGGTCAATCAGCCCCAGCATTTT	CASSTDRVNQPQHF
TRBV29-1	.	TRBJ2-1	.	TGCAGCCTAGCTTCGGCCTACAATGAGCAGTTCTTC	CSLASAYNEQFF
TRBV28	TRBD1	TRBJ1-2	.	TGTGCCAGCAGTTTCTTAACCCTCCGGGACAGCTATGGCTACACCTTC	CASSFLTLRDSYGYTF
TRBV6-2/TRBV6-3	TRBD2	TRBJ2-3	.	TGTGCCAGCAGATGGTCGCCGGGGGGTCCGTCGGATACGCAGTATTTT	CASRWSPGGPSDTQYF
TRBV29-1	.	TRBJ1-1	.	TGCAGCGTTGGCTGGCGGGAGAACACTGAAGCTTTCTTT	CSVGWRENTEAFF
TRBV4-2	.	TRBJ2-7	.	TGTGCCAGCAGCCCGGGGCCCCCCACGGGCGATATCTACGAGCAGTACTTC	CASSPGPPTGDIYEQYF
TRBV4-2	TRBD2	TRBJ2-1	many	TGTGCCAGCAGCCCCCAATCCGGGACTAGCGTCCTTAATGAGCAGTTCTTC	CASSPQSGTSVLNEQFF
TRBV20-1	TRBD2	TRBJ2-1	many	TGCAGTGCTGCCGGGACTAGCGGGACTGTACTGGAGGGTGAGCAGTTCTTC	CSAAGTSGTVLEGEQFF
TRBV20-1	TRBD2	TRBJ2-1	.	TGCAGTGCTAGCGAACCGGGGACTAGATTTCAGAATGAGCAGTTCTTC	CSASEPGTRFQNEQFF
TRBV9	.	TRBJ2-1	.	TGTGCCAGCAGCGTAGTGGACTCCGCGGGCAATGAGCAGTTCTTC	CASSVVDSAGNEQFF
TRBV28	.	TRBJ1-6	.	TGTGCCACAATTAACGTCGGCCTGCTTTCACCCCTCCACTTT	CATINVGLLSPLHF
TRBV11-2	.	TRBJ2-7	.	TGTGCCAGCAGCTTAATAAGGTCCTACGAGCAGTACTTC	CASSLIRSYEQYF
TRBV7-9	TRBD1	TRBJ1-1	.	TGTGCCAGCAGCGTAACAGGGGAGGGCACTGAAGCTTTCTTT	CASSVTGEGTEAFF
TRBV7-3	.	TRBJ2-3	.	TGTGCCAGCAGCTTAGGCCCAAATGTGGGCACAGATACGCAGTATTTT	CASSLGPNVGTDTQYF
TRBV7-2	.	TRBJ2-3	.	TGTGCCAGCAGCACCCTAGTTGGAGATACGCAGTATTTT	CASSTLVGDTQYF
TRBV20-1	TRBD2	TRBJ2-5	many	TGCAGTGCTAGAGATCCCTGGGCGGGAGGGTTCGAGACCCAGTACTTC	CSARDPWAGGFETQYF
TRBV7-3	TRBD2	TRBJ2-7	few	TGTGCCAGCAGCTCGGGACTAGCGGGAGGGTTGCAGTACTTC	CASSSGLAGGLQYF
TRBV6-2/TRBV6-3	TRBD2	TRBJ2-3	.	TGTGCCAGCAGTTACGGTCAATTTGGACTAGCGGGAGTCCCCGGGGATACGCAGTATTTT	CASSYGQFGLAGVPGDTQYF
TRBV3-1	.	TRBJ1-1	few	TGTGCCAGCAGCCATAGTACAGTCTCTGAAGCTTTCTTT	CASSHSTVSEAFF
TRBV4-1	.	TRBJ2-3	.	TGCGCCAGCAGCCAAGATCGAGTGGAGGCAGATACGCAGTATTTT	CASSQDRVEADTQYF
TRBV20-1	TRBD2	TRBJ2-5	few	TGCAGTGCTAGACCTCCCCCGGGACTAGCTGTAAAAGAGACCCAGTACTTC	CSARPPPGLAVKETQYF
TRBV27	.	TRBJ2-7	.	TGTGCCAGCAGTTGGAGTCCCCTTATGACCTACGAGCAGTACTTC	CASSWSPLMTYEQYF
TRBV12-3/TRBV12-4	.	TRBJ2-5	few	TGTGCCAGCAGTTTAGAGGAGGCGGCGACCCAGTACTTC	CASSLEEAATQYF
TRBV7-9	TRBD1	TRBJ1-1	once	TGTGCCAGCAGCTCTACAGGGGAAGACACTGAAGCTTTCTTT	CASSSTGEDTEAFF